This T cell receptor beta chain was observed in a study of T cell responses to AZD1222 COVID-19 vaccine. The CDR3 extends over 14 amino acids. Germline V lookup: CDR1 SEHNR, CDR2 FQNEAQ (reference sequence). V was shortened by 3 bases and J by 1 base, with 7 bases between the two germline ends. Libraries were prepared by immunoSEQ multiplex PCR; TCRdb keeps only in-frame clonotypes and omits some of them. The sample lists some 130,000 clones; approximately 88% were seen once. The chain uses TRBV7-9 and TRBJ1-3; perhaps TRBD1 as D (6 bases). The receptor was isolated from an adult in good health. Material: peripheral blood, obtained on day 0 of AZD1222 vaccination. The CDR3 bases are TGTGCCAGCAGCTTGGGGACATCTGGAAACACCATATATTTT. Amino acids: CASSLGTSGNTIYF.